Listed here is a single T cell receptor (beta chain). Its matching antigen is unknown. The data were obtained in a study of T cells in pancreatic ductal adenocarcinoma. The CDR3 is 18 residues long. The junction had 8 bases not matched to a gene; V was cut back by 0 bases and J by 1 base. Germline CDR1 and CDR2: SGHTS and YDEGEE. Libraries were prepared by immunoSEQ multiplex PCR; TCRdb keeps only in-frame clonotypes and omits some of them. This table holds more than 85,000 clones, 90% to 95% found once. Selected pancreatic ductal adenocarcinoma patients had undergone surgery without neoadjuvant therapy. Study-wide results and limits: The resected cohort was biased toward the minority with early-stage disease.

The chain combines TRBV5-8 with TRBJ2-1, with TRBD2 identical over 9 bases. The sequenced sample consisted of PBMCs. This TCR derives from a human donor with pancreatic ductal adenocarcinoma. The CDR3 DNA reads TGTGCCAGCAGCTTGGCCCGCGGTAGCGGGAGTTCCTACAATGAGCAGTTCTTC. Protein product: CASSLARGSGSSYNEQFF.